Listed below are T cell receptor beta chains from one sample, sequenced in a study of T cells in pancreatic ductal adenocarcinoma. Sequenced by immunoSEQ multiplex PCR; TCRdb stores in-frame clones only, minus some. The sample yields some 16,000 clones, roughly 90% seen once. Sequencing input: PBMCs. All receptors come from a human donor with pancreatic ductal adenocarcinoma. The CDR3 runs from the conserved cysteine through the conserved F or W. The D gene is left open where the match is weak. Only some rows state a clone size, as once, few, many or a class for expanded clones.

TRBJ1-6	.	.	TRBV10-3	TGTGCCATCAGGACTATGACAGGATATAATTCACCCCTCCACTTT	CAIRTMTGYNSPLHF
TRBJ1-1	.	.	TRBV19	TGTGCCAGTAATAAGAACACTGAAGCTTTCTTT	CASNKNTEAFF
TRBJ2-7	.	.	TRBV29-1	TGCAGCGTTGAGGGTCGGCAGGGCTCCTACGAGCAGTACTTC	CSVEGRQGSYEQYF
TRBJ2-7	.	.	TRBV7-9	TGTGCCAGCAGCTTTTCTAAAGACTACGAGCAGTACTTC	CASSFSKDYEQYF
TRBJ2-3	TRBD2	.	TRBV11-3	TGTGCCAGCAGCTCGCGACTAGCATCTGAAGATACGCAGTATTTT	CASSSRLASEDTQYF
TRBJ2-1	.	.	TRBV28	TGTGCCAGCAGTTCCTTCGTGGGGGCGGGCAATGAGCAGTTCTTC	CASSSFVGAGNEQFF
TRBJ2-2	.	.	TRBV4-2	TGTGCCAGCAGCCAAGAATGGGGGGGGCCGGACACCGGGGAGCTGTTTTTT	CASSQEWGGPDTGELFF
TRBJ1-1	.	.	TRBV28	TGTGCCAGCAGCTCTCCCGGGATTACCGGGTTCACTGAAGCTTTCTTT	CASSSPGITGFTEAFF
TRBJ1-5	TRBD1	.	TRBV10-3	TGTGCCATCAGTGGCGAGGGGGCCCATCAGCCCCAGCATTTT	CAISGEGAHQPQHF
TRBJ1-1	TRBD1	.	TRBV19	TGTGCCAGTAGTATCAGACAGGGTGGAACTGAAGCTTTCTTT	CASSIRQGGTEAFF
TRBJ2-4	.	.	TRBV13	TGTGCCAGCAGCTTAGGCCTAATAGAGAAAAACATTCAGTACTTC	CASSLGLIEKNIQYF
TRBJ2-1	TRBD2	.	TRBV7-9	TGTGCCAGCAGTTCCAGCGGGGCGGGGGATGAGCAGTTCTTC	CASSSSGAGDEQFF
TRBJ2-2	.	few	TRBV19	TGTGCCAGTAGTGGGGAGCGGGTTACCGGGGAGCTGTTTTTT	CASSGERVTGELFF
TRBJ2-7	TRBD2	.	TRBV7-2	TGTGCCAGCAGCTTTAGCGGGGGGCCCTACGAGCAGTACTTC	CASSFSGGPYEQYF
TRBJ2-5	.	.	TRBV11-3	TGTGCCAGCAGCTTACAGGAGACCCAGTACTTC	CASSLQETQYF
TRBJ2-2	TRBD1	.	TRBV11-3	TGTGCCAGCAGCTTAGGACAGGGGGTCGGCGGGGAGCTGTTTTTT	CASSLGQGVGGELFF
TRBJ2-5	TRBD2	once	TRBV19	TGTGCCAGTAGTCCGCGACTAGCGGGGGCGGGAGAGACCCAGTACTTC	CASSPRLAGAGETQYF
TRBJ1-1	TRBD1	.	TRBV7-2	TGTGCCAGTCACAGGGGAACCAAGAACACTGAAGCTTTCTTT	CASHRGTKNTEAFF
TRBJ1-6	.	.	TRBV4-2	TGTGCCAGCAGCCATAGTACCCAGGGGCGAGATTCACCCCTCCACTTT	CASSHSTQGRDSPLHF
TRBJ2-3	TRBD2	.	TRBV19	TGTGCCAGTAGTATTACTAGCGGGGGGTCCGCAGATACGCAGTATTTT	CASSITSGGSADTQYF
TRBJ2-2	.	.	TRBV21-1	TGTGCCAGCAGCAGGATAGCGGGGGGAGGCTCCGGGGAGCTGTTTTTT	CASSRIAGGGSGELFF
TRBJ1-2	TRBD1	.	TRBV5-6	TGTGCCAGCAGCTTGGTCGGGACAGGGGATGGCTACACCTTC	CASSLVGTGDGYTF
TRBJ2-7	.	.	TRBV7-3	TGTGCCAGCAGCGCTGGGCCATCCTACGAGCAGTACTTC	CASSAGPSYEQYF
TRBJ2-5	.	.	TRBV30	TGTGCCTGGAGGAGGATCCTGGGCCAAGAGACCCAGTACTTC	CAWRRILGQETQYF
TRBJ1-5	.	.	TRBV7-2	TGTGCCAGCAGCTTAGCGCTCGGGGGGCCCCAGCATTTT	CASSLALGGPQHF
TRBJ1-2	.	.	TRBV9	TGTGCCAGCAGCGCGGATCTACTATATGGCTACACCTTC	CASSADLLYGYTF
TRBJ1-1	TRBD1	.	TRBV29-1	TGCAGCACACGGACAGGGGGATTTTCCACTGAAGCTTTCTTT	CSTRTGGFSTEAFF
TRBJ2-7	.	.	TRBV9	TGTGCCAGCAGCCTCTCAAGCCCTCACGAGCAGTACTTC	CASSLSSPHEQYF
TRBJ2-7	TRBD1	.	TRBV5-6	TGTGCCAGCCTATTGGGACAGGGGGCAAGCGAGCAGTACTTC	CASLLGQGASEQYF
TRBJ2-3	.	.	TRBV28	TGTGCCAGCAGCCCCTTCGGTAGCACAGATACGCAGTATTTT	CASSPFGSTDTQYF
TRBJ1-3	.	once	TRBV4-3	TGCGCCAGCAGCCAAGATATAGGGACTCGAAACACCATATATTTT	CASSQDIGTRNTIYF
TRBJ2-7	.	.	TRBV11-1	TGTGCCAGCAGCTTAGCTGACAGGGCGCGGGGCTACGAGCAGTACTTC	CASSLADRARGYEQYF
TRBJ2-3	TRBD2	few	TRBV7-7	TGTGCCAGCACCCGACTAGCGGGGGGGCCAGATACGCAGTATTTT	CASTRLAGGPDTQYF
TRBJ2-3	.	.	TRBV4-3	TGCGCCAGCAGCCAAGGGGGGCGGGGGCCCACAGATACGCAGTATTTT	CASSQGGRGPTDTQYF
TRBJ1-1	.	.	TRBV28	TGTGCCAGCAGTTTGCCGACAGAAACTGAAGCTTTCTTT	CASSLPTETEAFF
TRBJ1-4	.	.	TRBV6-6	TGTGCCAGCAGTCAGTCAATCGGGAATGAAAAACTGTTTTTT	CASSQSIGNEKLFF
TRBJ2-1	.	few	TRBV18	TGTGCCAGCTCTCCGGACTACCTGAACAATGAGCAGTTCTTC	CASSPDYLNNEQFF
TRBJ2-3	.	.	TRBV9	TGTGCCAGCACCCCGGGACTCACCACAGATACGCAGTATTTT	CASTPGLTTDTQYF
TRBJ1-5	.	once	TRBV30	TGTGCCTGGAGTAACCAGGTGGGCATCAATCAGCCCCAGCATTTT	CAWSNQVGINQPQHF
TRBJ2-1	TRBD2	.	TRBV11-2	TGTGCCAGCAGCGGCGGGGGCGGGGGGGCGGCACGAGAGCAGTTCTTC	CASSGGGGGAAREQFF
TRBJ2-2	TRBD2	.	TRBV9	TGTGCCAGCAGCGTAGTAGCGGGGGGTTCCAACACCGGGGAGCTGTTTTTT	CASSVVAGGSNTGELFF
TRBJ1-1	TRBD1	.	TRBV7-8	TGTGCCAGCAGCTTCCCGGGACAGGGAAAAATGAACACTGAAGCTTTCTTT	CASSFPGQGKMNTEAFF
TRBJ2-7	.	.	TRBV6-5	TGTGCCAGCAGTTACGGCAGAACCTACGAGCAGTACTTC	CASSYGRTYEQYF
TRBJ2-1	TRBD2	.	TRBV27	TGTGCCAGCAGTGAGCGGGGGGGTTACAATGAGCAGTTCTTC	CASSERGGYNEQFF
TRBJ1-4	.	.	TRBV19	TGTGCCAGTAGTATAGCCAGGGGTGGAGGAAAACTGTTTTTT	CASSIARGGGKLFF
TRBJ2-7	.	.	TRBV6-5	TGTGCCAGCAGTTACTGGCCAACCTACGAGCAGTACTTC	CASSYWPTYEQYF
TRBJ1-3	TRBD1	.	TRBV5-5	TGTGCCAGCAGCCTAAATATTATACCGGACAGGCCCCCTGGAAACACCATATATTTT	CASSLNIIPDRPPGNTIYF
TRBJ2-1	TRBD1	.	TRBV6-1	TGTGCCAGCAGTGATCTCCGGGACAGGGGGAGCAATGAGCAGTTCTTC	CASSDLRDRGSNEQFF
TRBJ1-5	.	.	TRBV28	TGTGCCAGCACCTTCGGGCGGGGATTCAGAAGCAATCAGCCCCAGCATTTT	CASTFGRGFRSNQPQHF
TRBJ2-3	TRBD2	.	TRBV7-8	TGTGCCAGCAGCTTAGGGCTAGCGGGGGGCACCACAGATACGCAGTATTTT	CASSLGLAGGTTDTQYF
TRBJ1-4	.	.	TRBV5-1	TGCGCCAGCAGCCAAGGGGGTCCCGATGAAAAACTGTTTTTT	CASSQGGPDEKLFF
TRBJ1-5	.	.	TRBV6-5	TGTGCCAGCAGCGAGGTGGGAGGGGCTTATCAGCCCCAGCATTTT	CASSEVGGAYQPQHF
TRBJ1-2	.	few	TRBV11-3	TGTGCCAGCAGCGGCCCAAGTTATGGCTACACCTTC	CASSGPSYGYTF
TRBJ2-5	.	.	TRBV9	TGTGCCAGCAGCCCCAGGGGAATCCCCCCAGAGACCCAGTACTTC	CASSPRGIPPETQYF
TRBJ1-3	.	.	TRBV27	TGTGCCAGCAGTTTGAGCGGAAACTCTGGAAACACCATATATTTT	CASSLSGNSGNTIYF
TRBJ1-5	.	few	TRBV28	TGTGCCAGCAGCACAGACGCCATGCAGCCCCAGCATTTT	CASSTDAMQPQHF
TRBJ1-2	.	.	TRBV7-2	TGTGCCAGCGCACCTAAGCCGGCCACGGGTGGCTACACCTTC	CASAPKPATGGYTF
TRBJ1-3	.	.	TRBV4-2	TGTGCCAGCAGCCAAGGGGCCGCTGACTCTGGAAACACCATATATTTT	CASSQGAADSGNTIYF
TRBJ1-1	TRBD1	.	TRBV5-6	TGTGCCAGCAGCTCCATGGGGACAGTCACTGAAGCTTTCTTT	CASSSMGTVTEAFF
TRBJ2-3	.	.	TRBV11-2	TGTGCCAGCAGCTTAGCCGGACGCGAGGGAGATACGCAGTATTTT	CASSLAGREGDTQYF